This TCR beta chain was sequenced for a study of Ad26.COV2.S vaccination and SARS-CoV-2 variants. Study summary: Participant was drawn from the COV1001 Ad26.COV2.S trial arm.

The CDR3 consists of 14 residues. Looked up from germline, CDR1 is LNHDA and CDR2 is SQIVND (reference sequence). Trimming took 4 bases from V and 0 from J, leaving 9 bases between them. The treatment here: around 19 received Ad26.COV2.S at low or high dose, single or two shots; about five received placebo; per-sample allocation not given. It was on day 63 after the first vaccine or placebo injection that samples were taken. The data were produced by immunoSEQ multiplex PCR, yet TCRdb's version contains in-frame clones alone and is incomplete. The profile covers about 370,000 clones, with roughly nine tenths appearing a single time and under 3.5% taken by the ten largest.

The TCR originated in a person between 18 and 65 years old who received the Ad26.COV2.S COVID-19 vaccine or a placebo. This specimen was peripheral blood, taken in a trial of Ad26.COV2.S vaccine versus placebo. The rearrangement uses TRBV19 and TRBJ1-2; D is perhaps TRBD1 (5 bases). The CDR3 sequence: CASSTRGSNYGYTF. The CDR3 bases are TGTGCCAGTAGTACCCGGGGGTCTAACTATGGCTACACCTTC.